The rows below give T cell receptor beta chains drawn from one sample of a study of metastatic and nonmetastatic thyroid tumors. TCRdb re-clonotyped the PCR reads through MiXCR. The data contain 39,000 or so clones, around 20% of them singletons. The sample was blood. The origin of the receptors is a female donor with papillary thyroid cancer or a benign thyroid nodule (not recorded which). Some clones in this sample may be carry-over from other donors' samples. Each CDR3 is given with its conserved first and last residue. Each record gives: J gene, V gene, D gene, clone size, CDR3 protein, CDR3 DNA. A D gene is named only where the DNA matches it firmly. Clone size is shown for a subset of rows, as once, few, many or a class of expanded clone.

TRBJ1-1	TRBV28	-	medium-sized	CASSYFAGSHMNTEAFF	TGTGCCAGCAGTTATTTTGCTGGGTCACACATGAACACTGAAGCTTTCTTT
TRBJ2-7	TRBV6-1	-	medium-sized	CASSEQDLRSYEQYF	TGTGCCAGCAGTGAACAGGACCTCCGTTCCTACGAGCAGTACTTC
TRBJ1-6	TRBV5-1	-	-	CASSLAENSPLHF	TGCGCCAGCAGCTTGGCGGAGAATTCACCCCTCCACTTT
TRBJ2-7	TRBV7-2	-	many	CASSLSRRNEQYF	TGTGCCAGCAGCCTGAGTCGGCGAAACGAGCAGTACTTC
TRBJ2-7	TRBV6-1	-	-	CASKGGYYEQYF	TGTGCCAGCAAAGGGGGGTACTACGAGCAGTACTTC
TRBJ1-1	TRBV4-1	-	many	CASSQGQMNTEAFF	TGCGCCAGCAGCCAAGGACAAATGAACACTGAAGCTTTCTTT
TRBJ2-2	TRBV4-2	-	many	CASSQDIREGGELFF	TGTGCCAGCAGCCAAGATATAAGAGAGGGCGGGGAGCTGTTTTTT
TRBJ2-1	TRBV29-1	TRBD1	few	CSVQQGTSYNEQFF	TGCAGCGTACAACAGGGGACCTCCTACAATGAGCAGTTCTTC
TRBJ2-1	TRBV29-1	TRBD1	many	CSVLEGQGASSYNEQFF	TGCAGCGTCCTAGAGGGGCAGGGGGCTAGCTCCTACAATGAGCAGTTCTTC
TRBJ1-1	TRBV20-1	-	-	CSARNNLMNTEAFF	TGCAGTGCCCGAAACAATCTTATGAACACTGAAGCTTTCTTT
TRBJ2-3	TRBV12-3/TRBV12-4	TRBD2	-	CVISTTSGRSTDTQYF	TGTGTCATCAGCACTACTAGCGGAAGGAGCACAGATACGCAGTATTTT
TRBJ1-6	TRBV5-1	TRBD1	-	CASSSTTGHSPLHF	TGCGCCAGCAGCTCAACGACAGGGCATTCACCCCTCCACTTT
TRBJ2-7	TRBV5-1	-	once	CASTIGAFYNSSYEQYF	TGCGCCAGCACGATAGGGGCATTTTATAACAGCTCCTACGAGCAGTACTTC
TRBJ2-7	TRBV6-1	TRBD1	medium-sized	CASSERDSYGQYF	TGTGCCAGCAGTGAACGGGACAGCTACGGGCAGTACTTC
TRBJ2-6	TRBV5-4	-	many	CASSQGSGANVLTF	TGTGCCAGCAGCCAAGGTTCCGGGGCCAACGTCCTGACTTTC
TRBJ2-7	TRBV6-5	TRBD1	-	CASSYSEQGVYEQYF	TGTGCCAGCAGTTACTCGGAGCAGGGGGTATACGAGCAGTACTTC
TRBJ2-1	TRBV29-1	-	many	CSVESTSQNEQFF	TGCAGCGTTGAATCGACGAGTCAGAATGAGCAGTTCTTC
TRBJ2-3	TRBV28	TRBD2	few	CASTLLAVGTDTQYF	TGTGCCAGCACCCTACTAGCGGTAGGCACAGATACGCAGTATTTT
TRBJ2-3	TRBV6-2/TRBV6-3	TRBD2	many	CASSYSRGLVADTQYF	TGTGCCAGCAGTTACTCCCGCGGACTAGTAGCAGATACGCAGTATTTT
TRBJ1-4	TRBV12-3/TRBV12-4	TRBD1	few	CASSFRGRDEKLFF	TGTGCCAGCAGTTTCAGGGGGCGGGATGAAAAACTGTTTTTT
TRBJ2-7	TRBV20-1	-	-	CSASPSWTAYEQYF	TGCAGTGCTAGCCCTAGCTGGACAGCCTACGAGCAGTACTTC
TRBJ2-6	TRBV6-2/TRBV6-3	TRBD1	many	CASTDPRQGAVRSGTNVLTF	TGTGCCAGCACCGACCCTCGACAGGGGGCAGTCCGGTCTGGGACCAACGTCCTGACTTTC
TRBJ1-1	TRBV5-5	-	once	CASSLGGAWFTEAFF	TGTGCCAGCAGCTTGGGAGGGGCGTGGTTCACTGAAGCTTTCTTT
TRBJ1-2	TRBV6-6	-	few	CASSSPLQHGDYGYTF	TGTGCCAGCAGTTCTCCCTTGCAACATGGCGACTATGGCTACACCTTC
TRBJ2-1	TRBV20-1	TRBD1	-	CSARDLRTGANEQFF	TGCAGTGCTAGAGATCTTAGGACAGGGGCCAATGAGCAGTTCTTC
TRBJ2-1	TRBV5-1	TRBD2	-	CASSLHRTSGPRSEQFF	TGCGCCAGCAGCTTGCATAGGACTAGCGGACCCAGGAGTGAGCAGTTCTTC
TRBJ2-2	TRBV7-9	-	many	CASTLLRGTGELFF	TGTGCCAGCACCCTCCTACGAGGAACCGGGGAGCTGTTTTTT
TRBJ2-5	TRBV10-3	TRBD2	many	CAISDQDFSGGQETQYF	TGTGCCATCAGTGACCAAGACTTTAGCGGGGGGCAAGAGACCCAGTACTTC
TRBJ2-7	TRBV12-3/TRBV12-4	TRBD1	many	CASSPTGRGNEQYF	TGTGCCAGCAGTCCGACAGGGCGCGGTAACGAGCAGTACTTC
TRBJ2-5	TRBV28	-	few	CASILDKGRETQYF	TGTGCCAGCATCCTAGACAAGGGGCGAGAGACCCAGTACTTC
TRBJ1-1	TRBV6-1	-	-	CASSEKSAF	TGTGCCAGCAGTGAAAAGTCGGCGTTT
TRBJ1-1	TRBV11-3	-	many	CASSSQGSANTEAFF	TGTGCCAGCAGCTCTCAGGGAAGCGCGAACACTGAAGCTTTCTTT
TRBJ2-7	TRBV5-4	TRBD2	-	CASSLLAAPQYF	TGTGCCAGCAGCCTGCTAGCGGCCCCGCAGTACTTC
TRBJ1-2	TRBV28	-	-	CSSTALGNRYTF	TGTTCCAGCACCGCTTTAGGGAATCGCTACACCTTC
TRBJ2-1	TRBV11-1	-	many	CASSSGLLNEQFF	TGTGCCAGCAGCTCGGGACTTTTAAATGAGCAGTTCTTC
TRBJ1-2	TRBV7-9	-	many	CASLTDGGYTF	TGTGCCAGCCTCACGGACGGTGGCTACACCTTC
TRBJ2-5	TRBV28	-	few	CASHPLAVEVETQYF	TGTGCCAGCCACCCCTTGGCCGTAGAGGTAGAGACCCAGTACTTC
TRBJ2-5	TRBV7-2	-	many	CASSKEHIEETQYF	TGTGCCAGCAGTAAAGAACATATCGAAGAGACCCAGTACTTC
TRBJ2-7	TRBV12-3/TRBV12-4	-	few	CASILQGSEQYF	TGTGCCAGCATCCTACAGGGTTCCGAGCAGTACTTC
TRBJ1-2	TRBV6-1	-	-	CASSEETFWVYTF	TGTGCCAGCAGTGAAGAGACCTTCTGGGTCTACACCTTC
TRBJ2-3	TRBV20-1	TRBD2	once	CSARGGTSGSEDGTDTQYF	TGCAGTGCTAGAGGGGGGACTAGCGGGAGCGAGGACGGCACAGATACGCAGTATTTT
TRBJ2-1	TRBV5-1	-	many	CASSLARANEQFF	TGCGCCAGCAGCTTGGCCCGGGCCAATGAGCAGTTCTTC
TRBJ2-7	TRBV28	-	few	CATGEYEQYF	TGTGCCACCGGGGAATACGAGCAGTACTTC
TRBJ2-3	TRBV6-2/TRBV6-3	-	many	CASSYSSLALTDTQYF	TGTGCCAGCAGTTACTCGAGTCTAGCCCTAACAGATACGCAGTATTTT
TRBJ2-5	TRBV5-1	-	many	CASSLREETQYF	TGCGCCAGCAGCTTGAGGGAAGAGACCCAGTACTTC
TRBJ2-3	TRBV19	-	many	CASSIDLEEDTQYF	TGTGCCAGTAGTATAGATCTTGAGGAGGATACGCAGTATTTT
TRBJ2-3	TRBV7-2	TRBD2	-	CASSLSASGRGYTDTQYF	TGTGCCAGCAGCTTATCGGCCAGCGGGAGGGGGTACACAGATACGCAGTATTTT
TRBJ1-3	TRBV30	-	-	CAWSFTNSGNTIYF	TGTGCCTGGAGTTTCACCAACTCTGGAAACACCATATATTTT
TRBJ1-2	TRBV28	-	-	CASSYGYCYTF	TGCGCCAGCAGTTACGGTTATTGCTACACCTTC
TRBJ1-1	TRBV18	-	many	CASSRMNTEAFF	TGTGCCAGCTCACGGATGAACACTGAAGCTTTCTTT
TRBJ2-7	TRBV28	-	medium-sized	CASTPGGVREQYF	TGTGCCAGCACCCCCGGCGGGGTGAGGGAGCAGTACTTC
TRBJ2-7	TRBV28	TRBD2	few	CATNPPGLADEQYF	TGTGCCACCAACCCTCCGGGACTAGCAGACGAGCAGTACTTC
TRBJ1-6	TRBV27	-	many	CASSLGKPLHF	TGTGCCAGCAGTTTAGGTAAACCCCTCCACTTT
TRBJ1-1	TRBV6-1	-	many	CASSRRPRTEAFF	TGTGCCAGCAGCCGAAGGCCTAGGACTGAAGCTTTCTTT
TRBJ1-5	TRBV11-2	-	many	CASSLAPNQPQHF	TGTGCCAGCAGCCTAGCCCCCAATCAGCCCCAGCATTTT